The 8 T cell receptor beta chains below come from one sample, sequenced in a study of neoadjuvant anti-PD-1 for oral cavity cancer. Data came from immunoSEQ multiplex PCR; TCRdb stores just in-frame clones and leaves some out. This table has 75,000 to 100,000 clones, 84% appearing once. Sequencing was performed on PBMCs, taken before nivolumab (anti-PD-1) treatment. The receptors stem from a person aged 40-85 years with oral cavity squamous cell carcinoma.

The chain joins TRBV6-4 to TRBJ1-1; D uncertain. Germline CDR1 is MRHNA and CDR2 is SNTAGT. The CDR3 runs to 13 residues. The V end was cut by 4 bases, the J end by 8 bases, with 14 bases between. DNA for the CDR3: TGTGCCAGCAGTGTTGTAGCGGGGTTCGAAGCTTTCTTT. Translating gives CASSVVAGFEAFF.

The chain employs TRBV19 and TRBJ2-5, with TRBD2 matching 10 bases. This CDR3 has 15 residues. CDR1 LNHDA and CDR2 SQIVND come from the germline V gene (reference sequence). V trimming: 6 bases; J trimming: 5 bases; junction bases outside the gene matches: 9. The DNA of the CDR3 is TGTGCCAGTAGCCAAGCGGGAGGGAAGATCGAGACCCAGTACTTC. Protein: CASSQAGGKIETQYF.

This chain connects TRBV11-3 to TRBJ1-3; TRBD1 aligns across 8 bases. The CDR3 has 15 residues. Germline V gives CDR1 SGHNT, CDR2 YENEEA. V gave up 2 bases and J gave up 8 bases; unmatched junction bases: 8. CDR3 amino acids: CASSLSGTGGDTIYF. CDR3 DNA sequence: TGTGCCAGCAGCTTATCGGGGACAGGCGGAGACACCATATATTTT.

The chain carries TRBV6-5 and TRBJ2-5; D gene ambiguous. Germline CDR1 is MNHEY and CDR2 is SVGAGI. CDR3 length equals 13 residues. The V and J ends lost 5 bases and 5 bases respectively, with 12 bases between them. The CDR3 DNA reads as TGTGCCAGCAGTGGTCACCTCATGGAGACCCAGTACTTC. This encodes CASSGHLMETQYF.

This chain connects TRBV5-1 to TRBJ1-2, with D possibly TRBD1 on 6 matching bases. Trimming stripped 3 bases from V and 6 bases from J, with 9 bases between. CDR1 is SGHRS and CDR2 is YFSETQ in the germline V gene. The CDR3 spans 12 residues. CDR3 amino acids: CASSSDRNGYTF. CDR3 sequence (DNA): TGCGCCAGCAGCTCCGACAGGAATGGCTACACCTTC. The entire variable domain, with the rest obtained from reference TRBV5-1 and TRBJ1-2, is as follows: KAGVTQTPRYLIKTRGQQVTLSCSPISGHRSVSWYQQTPGQGLQFLFEYFSETQRNKGNFPGRFSGRQFSNSRSEMNVSTLELGDSALYLCASSSDRNGYTFGSGTRLTVV.

This sequence joins TRBV29-1 and TRBJ1-2; the D gene is possibly TRBD1 (6 bases). Trimming pared 6 bases from V and 7 bases from J, leaving 15 bases between. CDR3 length: 12 amino acids. Germline assignment: CDR1 SQVTM and CDR2 ANQGSEA. The chain's CDR3 is CSVTGPLGGYTF. The CDR3, as DNA: TGCAGCGTGACAGGTCCCTTAGGTGGCTACACCTTC. The entire variable domain, with the rest obtained from reference TRBV29-1 and TRBJ1-2, is as follows: SAVISQKPSRDICQRGTSLTIQCQVDSQVTMMFWYRQQPGQSLTLIATANQGSEATYESGFVIDKFPISRPNLTFSTLTVSNMSPEDSSIYLCSVTGPLGGYTFGSGTRLTVV.

This clone was found a few times. The chain couples TRBV7-8 to TRBJ2-7; TRBD2 aligns across 9 bases. The CDR3 loop spans 15 amino acids. The V and J ends lost 5 bases and 3 bases, in that order; junction bases with no gene match: 8. Germline-derived CDR1 and CDR2 are SGHVS and FQNEAQ. Written as DNA, the CDR3 is TGTGCCAGCAGCATCACCGGGACTAGCAACTACGAGCAGTACTTC. Its protein product is CASSITGTSNYEQYF.

CDR3 sequence: CASSTGLIKTQYF. The CDR3 coding sequence is TGTGCCAGCAGTACGGGACTCATAAAGACCCAGTACTTC. The chain uses TRBV9 and TRBJ2-5; TRBD2 is a possible D gene (6 bases). The V and J ends lost 5 bases and 6 bases respectively, with 14 bases between them. The CDR3 is 13 amino acids. Germline V gene lookup returns CDR1 SGDLS and CDR2 YYNGEE.